This is a list of T cell receptor beta chains from one sample in a study of blood T cell repertoires in COVID-19. Assay used: immunoSEQ multiplex PCR; TCRdb lists only in-frame clones, some missing. The sample consists of 100,000 or so clones, about nine tenths of them appearing once. The source material was peripheral blood. The receptors were sampled from a woman in her forties or fifties in a cohort sampled during active COVID-19. Each CDR3 is given with its conserved first and last residue. The order of the fields is D gene, V gene, J gene, clone size, CDR3 protein, CDR3 DNA. A D gene is named only where the DNA matches it firmly. Not every row has a clone size; where given, it reads once, few, many or a size class.

d_call: TRBD2; v_call: TRBV19; j_call: TRBJ2-5; clone_size: .; cdr3_aa: CASRTWTAGGQETQYF; cdr3_nt: TGTGCCAGTAGGACCTGGACAGCGGGGGGTCAAGAGACCCAGTACTTC
d_call: .; v_call: TRBV7-6; j_call: TRBJ2-3; clone_size: .; cdr3_aa: CASNLLTGGDTDTQYF; cdr3_nt: TGTGCCAGCAACCTACTGACGGGGGGCGACACAGATACGCAGTATTTT
d_call: TRBD1; v_call: TRBV28; j_call: TRBJ1-6; clone_size: .; cdr3_aa: CASRLQGQSPLHF; cdr3_nt: TGTGCCAGCAGACTACAGGGGCAATCACCCCTCCACTTT
d_call: TRBD2; v_call: TRBV10-1; j_call: TRBJ2-2; clone_size: .; cdr3_aa: CASRGGHQNTGELFF; cdr3_nt: TGCGCCAGCCGGGGGGGACATCAGAACACCGGGGAGCTGTTTTTT
d_call: .; v_call: TRBV24-1; j_call: TRBJ1-3; clone_size: .; cdr3_aa: CATQGQGNTIYF; cdr3_nt: TGTGCCACCCAAGGGCAGGGGAACACCATATATTTT
d_call: TRBD2; v_call: TRBV9; j_call: TRBJ2-1; clone_size: .; cdr3_aa: CASSVESGRLRNEQFF; cdr3_nt: TGTGCCAGCAGCGTTGAGAGCGGGAGGCTAAGAAATGAGCAGTTCTTC
d_call: .; v_call: TRBV5-1; j_call: TRBJ1-4; clone_size: .; cdr3_aa: CASSLGPGAEKLFF; cdr3_nt: TGCGCCAGCAGCTTGGGGCCAGGGGCAGAAAAACTGTTTTTT
d_call: .; v_call: TRBV5-1; j_call: TRBJ1-1; clone_size: .; cdr3_aa: CASSLDSGAEAFF; cdr3_nt: TGCGCCAGCAGCTTGGACTCCGGGGCTGAAGCTTTCTTT
d_call: TRBD1; v_call: TRBV7-3; j_call: TRBJ1-1; clone_size: .; cdr3_aa: CASSSYRGTEAFF; cdr3_nt: TGTGCCAGCAGCTCCTACAGGGGCACTGAAGCTTTCTTT
d_call: .; v_call: TRBV10-3; j_call: TRBJ1-3; clone_size: .; cdr3_aa: CATTRDTGNTIYF; cdr3_nt: TGTGCCACCACCCGGGACACGGGAAACACCATATATTTT
d_call: .; v_call: TRBV5-1; j_call: TRBJ2-2; clone_size: .; cdr3_aa: CASSLSSTGELFF; cdr3_nt: TGCGCCAGCAGCTTGTCGTCGACCGGGGAGCTGTTTTTT
d_call: .; v_call: TRBV2; j_call: TRBJ2-1; clone_size: once; cdr3_aa: CASRPRDSAYNEQFF; cdr3_nt: TGTGCCAGCAGACCCCGGGACTCCGCTTACAATGAGCAGTTCTTC
d_call: .; v_call: TRBV27; j_call: TRBJ1-3; clone_size: .; cdr3_aa: CASSKSGAGNTIYF; cdr3_nt: TGTGCCAGCAGCAAATCGGGTGCTGGAAACACCATATATTTT
d_call: .; v_call: TRBV5-1; j_call: TRBJ1-1; clone_size: once; cdr3_aa: CASSFQAGNTEAFF; cdr3_nt: TGCGCCAGCAGCTTCCAAGCGGGGAACACTGAAGCTTTCTTT
d_call: .; v_call: TRBV28; j_call: TRBJ1-4; clone_size: .; cdr3_aa: CASSSQLATNEKLFF; cdr3_nt: TGTGCCAGCAGTTCACAGTTGGCAACTAATGAAAAACTGTTTTTT
d_call: .; v_call: TRBV5-8; j_call: TRBJ1-5; clone_size: .; cdr3_aa: CASSFKRWRGGQPQHF; cdr3_nt: TGTGCCAGCAGCTTTAAGCGGTGGCGGGGAGGTCAGCCCCAGCATTTT
d_call: .; v_call: TRBV3-1/TRBV3-2; j_call: TRBJ2-7; clone_size: .; cdr3_aa: CASSQTQTWEKTYEQYF; cdr3_nt: TGTGCCAGCAGCCAAACCCAAACGTGGGAGAAAACCTACGAGCAGTACTTC
d_call: .; v_call: TRBV24-1; j_call: TRBJ2-2; clone_size: .; cdr3_aa: CATSDGSTGELFF; cdr3_nt: TGTGCCACCAGTGATGGGAGCACCGGGGAGCTGTTTTTT
d_call: .; v_call: TRBV5-4; j_call: TRBJ1-3; clone_size: .; cdr3_aa: CASSPGGSVSGNTIYF; cdr3_nt: TGTGCCAGCAGTCCGGGCGGGAGTGTCTCTGGAAACACCATATATTTT
d_call: TRBD2; v_call: TRBV10-1; j_call: TRBJ2-3; clone_size: .; cdr3_aa: CASSDSGSTDTQYF; cdr3_nt: TGCGCCAGCAGTGATAGCGGGAGCACAGATACGCAGTATTTT
d_call: .; v_call: TRBV5-1; j_call: TRBJ2-3; clone_size: .; cdr3_aa: CASSLASSVQDTQYF; cdr3_nt: TGCGCCAGCAGCTTGGCGTCTAGCGTTCAAGATACGCAGTATTTT
d_call: .; v_call: TRBV21-1; j_call: TRBJ1-5; clone_size: once; cdr3_aa: CASSKLGATGGGVGNQPQHF; cdr3_nt: TGTGCCAGCAGCAAATTGGGGGCGACAGGGGGCGGCGTTGGCAATCAGCCCCAGCATTTT